The subject of this entry is one TCR beta chain. One entry per CDR3 protein results from TCRdb running MiXCR on the RT-PCR reads. The sample records some 540,000 distinct CDR3 sequences, less than 25% being singletons. The record originates from a study of response to subunit inactivated influenza vaccine. Trimming removed 2 bases from V and 6 bases from J, with 13 bases in between. There are 14 residues in the CDR3. Germline V gene lookup returns CDR1 LGHNA and CDR2 YNFKEQ. This sample also appeared in a second study, on T cells expressing NK-cell markers. That investigation notes: For TCR beta, cDNA was produced by 5'RACE template switching with UMIs. In several experiments, sorting was restricted to alpha-beta TCR T cells by an anti-gamma-delta TCR antibody.

The chain joins TRBV4-2 to TRBJ1-2; D possibly corresponds to TRBD1 (5 bases). The starting material was CD4+ T cells sorted from PBMCs, obtained roughly 12 days after vaccination. The clonotype comes from a man aged 45-65 years who received an inactivated influenza vaccine. CDR3 in amino acids: CASSQPGHPDGYTF. Here the CDR3 DNA reads TGTGCCAGCAGCCAACCCGGACACCCTGATGGCTACACCTTC.